The 20 T cell receptor beta chains presented below share a single source sample, sequenced in a study of glioma-infiltrating T cells. The iRepertoire nested amplicon-rescue multiplex PCR amplified TCR alpha and beta CDR3s from RNA. Using its own MiXCR run on the multiplex PCR reads, TCRdb lists one record per CDR3 protein. Among about 130,000 distinct CDR3 sequences listed, more than 20% were seen once. The sequenced sample consisted of glioma tissue, nonneoplastic brain tissue, or PBMCs (not recorded which). These receptors were taken from a human donor with low-grade glioma or glioblastoma, undergoing nonglioma brain surgery, or in good health (not recorded which).

The chain carries TRBV20-1 and TRBJ2-1, with 11 nucleotides matching TRBD2. J was trimmed by 3 bases and V by 6 bases; bases with no gene match: 7. The CDR3 contains 15 residues. CDR1 is DFQATT and CDR2 is SNEGSKA in the germline V gene (reference sequence). This CDR3 is CSAAWGLADYNEQFF. CDR3 coding DNA: TGCAGTGCCGCTTGGGGACTAGCGGACTACAATGAGCAGTTCTTC.

This clonotype has at least ten counts. The genes are TRBV3-1 and TRBJ1-2; no definite D call. The V end was cut by 6 bases, the J end by 7 bases, with 18 bases between. The CDR3 has 14 residues. Germline V gene data show CDR1 as LGHDT and CDR2 as YNNKEL (reference sequence). CDR3 DNA sequence: TGTGCCAGCAGTTCCGGCGTGACGGCGAGTGGCTACACCTTC. As protein: CASSSGVTASGYTF.

This clonotype was counted ten times or more. For the CDR3, the DNA is TGTGCCAGCAGCTCGGCAAGGGATGACTACAATGAGCAGTTCTTC. Protein sequence: CASSSARDDYNEQFF. The rearrangement uses TRBV7-9 and TRBJ2-1; no clear D gene. V lost 4 bases and J 3 bases, leaving 13 bases between the germline ends. The V gene's germline CDR1 is SEHNR and CDR2 FQNEAQ (reference sequence). The CDR3 sequence is 15 residues long. Looking up the rest from reference TRBV7-9 and TRBJ2-1 gives the full variable domain: DTGVSQNPRHKITKRGQNVTFRCDPISEHNRLYWYRQTLGQGPEFLTYFQNEAQLEKSRLLSDRFSAERPKGSFSTLEIQRTEQGDSAMYLCASSSARDDYNEQFFGPGTRLTVL.

This clonotype was picked up a small number of times. The V gene is TRBV7-9, the J gene TRBJ2-6; TRBD2 is a possible D gene (6 bases). V was clipped by 3 bases and J by 0 bases, with 9 bases between them. The germline V gene has CDR1 SEHNR and CDR2 FQNEAQ (reference sequence). CDR3 size: 16 residues. The CDR3 region has the DNA TGTGCCAGCAGCTTGGGGGGAGTCTCTGGGGCCAACGTCCTGACTTTC. As protein: CASSLGGVSGANVLTF.

There are many counts of this clonotype. This chain uses TRBV5-4 with TRBJ2-3; D not resolved. The V gene's germline CDR1 is SGHNT and CDR2 YYREEE (reference sequence). This CDR3 comprises 14 residues. Trimming stripped 3 bases from V and 6 bases from J, with 14 bases between. The CDR3 reads CASSSTIGIDTQYF. CDR3 nucleotides: TGTGCCAGCAGCTCCACGATAGGCATTGATACGCAGTATTTT.

In its sample, this clonotype was seen many times. The chain couples TRBV4-3 to TRBJ1-5; D call uncertain. The CDR3 length is 15 residues. Deletions cut 1 base from V and 4 bases from J, with 11 bases between. CDR1 LGHNA and CDR2 YSLEER come from the germline V gene. The CDR3 DNA reads as TGCGCCAGCAGCCAAGTTGCGGCAGCGAATCAGCCCCAGCATTTT. Translating gives CASSQVAAANQPQHF.

This clonotype was seen ten or more times. This CDR3 reads CSARESVEVYNEQFF. The CDR3 nucleotides are TGCAGTGCTAGAGAGTCAGTAGAAGTCTACAATGAGCAGTTCTTC. The chain combines TRBV20-1 with TRBJ2-1; D unclear. Germline assignment: CDR1 DFQATT and CDR2 SNEGSKA (reference sequence). The CDR3 is 15 amino acids. The ends were cut back, 0 bases at V and 3 bases at J, with 12 bases in the middle.

This clonotype has a count of ten or more. This chain uses TRBV6-1 with TRBJ2-1, with 7 bases that match TRBD1. The trim removed 8 bases at V and 3 bases at J, leaving 10 bases unmatched. The CDR3 totals 15 residues. CDR1 and CDR2 (germline): MNHNS, SASEGT. This chain's CDR3 is CASAREGAGYNEQFF. The CDR3 nucleotides are TGTGCCAGCGCAAGAGAGGGGGCTGGCTACAATGAGCAGTTCTTC.

This clonotype was recorded at least ten times. The chain recombines TRBV7-3 with TRBJ2-1; D remains unclear. Germline CDR1 reads SGHTA; CDR2 reads FQGTGA. The CDR3 consists of 14 residues. The V and J ends lost 1 base and 10 bases respectively, with 14 bases between them. CDR3 sequence (DNA): TGTGCCAGCAGCTTAATCCCGGCCTCGATGGAGCAGTTCTTC. This encodes CASSLIPASMEQFF.

This clonotype was seen many times. This chain connects TRBV6-2 or TRBV6-3 to TRBJ2-7, with TRBD2 matching 15 bases. The CDR3 is made up of 17 amino acids. Germline values: CDR1 MNHEY, CDR2 SVGEGT. With V trimmed by 4 bases and J by 4 bases, 8 bases remained unmatched. The CDR3 region is CASSSPLGTSGRYEQYF. As DNA, the CDR3 is TGTGCCAGCAGTTCCCCTCTCGGGACTAGCGGGAGGTACGAGCAGTACTTC.

On this clonotype: This clone may be a read error of a much larger clone one base away. The chain has TRBV4-1 and TRBJ2-6; tentatively, D is TRBD2 (5 bases). This CDR3 is 16 amino acids long. Germline V gene data show CDR1 as MGHRA and CDR2 as YSYEKL. V was pared by 5 bases and J by 1 base, with 12 bases between. This CDR3 is CASSCNPGSGANVLTF. In DNA, the CDR3 is TGCGCCAGCAGCTGCAACCCGGGATCTGGGGCCAACGTCCTGACTTTC.

This clonotype was counted between two and nine times. This rearrangement joins TRBV12-3 or TRBV12-4 to TRBJ2-6, with a tentative D call TRBD1 (6 bases). This CDR3 region has 17 residues. Between the trimmed V and J ends, which lost 5 bases and 1 base, there was a span of 15 bases. CDR3 DNA sequence: TGTGCCAGCAGTCTCACAACAGGGCAGTCTGGGGCCAACGTCCTGACTTTC. This gives the protein CASSLTTGQSGANVLTF.

V gene TRBV7-3 combines with J gene TRBJ2-2; a possible D gene is TRBD1 (5 bases). Trimming stripped 8 bases from V and 5 bases from J, with 12 bases between. The germline CDR1 and CDR2 sequences are SGHTA and FQGTGA. The CDR3 has 13 residues. CDR3: CASRQGRTGELFF. The CDR3 nucleotides are TGTGCCAGCCGGCAGGGTCGGACCGGGGAGCTGTTTTTT.

Concerning this clonotype: A read error is possible here, since a much larger clone lies one base away. This chain connects TRBV3-1 to TRBJ1-1; a weak D match, TRBD1 (6 bases). Germline V gene sequence: CDR1 LGHDT, CDR2 YNNKEL (reference sequence). CDR3 size: 16 residues. CDR3 in DNA: TGTGCCAGCAGCCAAGATCAAGGGGGGCTGGACACTAAAGCTTTCTTT. Protein product: CASSQDQGGLDTKAFF.

This clonotype was seen repeatedly, ten times or more. The rearrangement links TRBV7-8 to TRBJ1-2; TRBD1 agrees at 8 bases. CDR3 length: 15 amino acids. The V segment lost 5 bases and the J segment 4 bases; nucleotides outside the gene matches: 9. The germline V gene has CDR1 SGHVS and CDR2 FQNEAQ. DNA of the CDR3: TGTGCCAGCAGCGTCTCAGGGGGCCACGGCTATGGCTACACCTTC. It encodes CASSVSGGHGYGYTF.

There are many counts of this clonotype. This sequence joins TRBV11-2 and TRBJ2-5, with no clear D. Per germline, CDR1 SGHAT and CDR2 FQNNGV. The V end was cut by 0 bases, the J end by 5 bases, with 10 bases between. The CDR3 length is 14 residues. The CDR3 spells CASSLDRGRETQYF. The CDR3 nucleotides are TGTGCCAGCAGCTTAGATCGAGGCCGGGAGACCCAGTACTTC.

This clonotype came up many times. The chain uses TRBV24-1 and TRBJ2-1, with D uncertain. The CDR3 has 12 residues. Germline V lookup: CDR1 KGHDR, CDR2 SFDVKD. V lost 0 bases and J lost 9, with 5 bases in between. The CDR3 protein is CATSDLKSEQFF. CDR3 bases: TGTGCCACCAGTGATTTGAAAAGTGAGCAGTTCTTC.

This clonotype was seen ten or more times. V gene TRBV20-1 combines with J gene TRBJ1-6; D may be TRBD1 (5 bases). Germline V gives CDR1 DFQATT, CDR2 SNEGSKA (reference sequence). V was pared by 6 bases and J by 5 bases, with 14 bases between. This CDR3 has 14 residues. This chain's CDR3 is CSARSAQDNSPLHF. The CDR3 DNA reads as TGCAGTGCCAGAAGCGCACAGGATAATTCACCCCTCCACTTT.

At least ten counts were recorded for this clonotype. The V and J genes are TRBV14 and TRBJ1-5; TRBD1 matches at 8 bases. The V segment lost 4 bases and the J segment 5 bases; nucleotides outside the gene matches: 4. The V gene's germline CDR1 is SGHDN and CDR2 FVKESK. The CDR3 sequence is 14 residues long. DNA for the CDR3: TGTGCCAGCAGCCGGTCAGGGGGCCATCAGCCCCAGCATTTT. Its protein is CASSRSGGHQPQHF.

This clonotype has a count of ten or more. CDR3 residues: CATSKNLQAWELADNEQFF. The DNA of the CDR3 is TGTGCCACCAGCAAAAACCTCCAGGCATGGGAACTAGCGGACAATGAGCAGTTCTTC. The chain has TRBV15 and TRBJ2-1; 8 bases match TRBD2. J gave up 5 bases and V 4 bases, and 19 bases lay outside the gene matches. From germline, CDR1 is LNHNV and CDR2 YYDKDF (reference sequence). This CDR3 comprises 19 residues.